A single sample gave rise to the 24 T cell receptor beta chains below, sequenced in a study of T cells during gluten challenge in celiac disease. Three nested PCRs with multiplexed primers covering all TRA and TRB V genes amplified paired chains. MiXCR was run by TCRdb on the single-cell sequencing reads, yielding one entry per CDR3 protein. The repertoire consists of 150 to 200 distinct CDR3 sequences, with 50% to 55% occurring once and the leading ten covering 50% to 60%. Sorted cells: tetramer+, CD3+, CD4+, CD45RA-, CD62L-, integrin beta7+. This sample comprised gluten-specific CD4+ T cells sorted from blood using tetramers, obtained at baseline or on day 6, 14 or 28 of gluten challenge (not recorded which). These receptor sequences come from a male donor with celiac disease.

This clonotype rates as medium-sized. It may be a read error: a sequence one base away is much more abundant. The gene calls are TRBV7-2 and TRBJ1-3; D unclear. CDR3 length: 13 amino acids. With 7 bases removed from V and 4 bases from J, the gap between germline ends came to 11 bases. Germline V CDR1 and CDR2: SGHTA, FQGNSA. The CDR3: CASNSRPGNTIYF. CDR3 nucleotide sequence: TGTGCCAGCAACTCCCGACCAGGAAACACCATATATTTT.

The CDR3 protein is CSASQGEETQYF. The CDR3 DNA follows: TGCAGTGCTAGCCAGGGGGAAGAGACCCAGTACTTC. The chain recombines TRBV20-1 with TRBJ2-5, with TRBD1 identical over 7 bases. Looked up from germline, CDR1 is DFQATT and CDR2 is SNEGSKA (reference sequence). V dropped 3 bases and J dropped 3; count of bases not matched to a gene: 1. This CDR3 is built from 12 residues.

The rearrangement links TRBV6-2 or TRBV6-3 to TRBJ2-1; no definite D call. The ends were cut back, 3 bases at V and 13 bases at J, with 19 bases in the middle. Germline CDR1 reads MNHEY; CDR2 reads SVGEGT. The CDR3 has 14 residues. In DNA, the CDR3 is TGTGCCAGCAGTTATATCAATTCGTACAGTCACCAGTTCTTC. Translating it yields CASSYINSYSHQFF.

This chain uses TRBV29-1 with TRBJ2-2, with D possibly matching TRBD1 (5 bases). Germline V lookup: CDR1 SQVTM, CDR2 ANQGSEA. The CDR3 runs 13 residues. V lost 7 bases and J 6 bases, leaving 15 bases between the germline ends. In DNA, the CDR3 is TGCAGCGGTTGCAACCTAGGGGCCGGGGAGCTGTTTTTT. Its translation is CSGCNLGAGELFF.

The chain employs TRBV5-6 and TRBJ1-3, with no clear D. V gave up 6 bases and J gave up 0 bases, with 16 bases separating them. This CDR3 comprises 16 residues. CDR1 is SGHDT, CDR2 YYEEEE, per germline. DNA for the CDR3: TGTGCCAGCACCCAGAGGGTAGAGTACTCTGGAAACACCATATATTTT. As protein: CASTQRVEYSGNTIYF.

The chain uses TRBV20-1 and TRBJ1-1, with no clear D. Germline-derived CDR1 and CDR2 are DFQATT and SNEGSKA (reference sequence). Trimming stripped 4 bases from V and 0 bases from J, with 9 bases between. CDR3 size: 13 residues. The CDR3 loop reads CSATAQLNTEAFF. The CDR3 region has the DNA TGCAGTGCTACGGCACAGTTGAACACTGAAGCTTTCTTT.

V gene TRBV4-1 combines with J gene TRBJ1-6; D ambiguous. Trimming took off 0 bases at V and 7 bases at J, with 4 bases between the two ends. Per the germline V gene, CDR1 is MGHRA and CDR2 is YSYEKL. The CDR3 sequence is 13 residues long. This CDR3 is CASSQDMNSPLHF. CDR3 nucleotides: TGCGCCAGCAGCCAAGATATGAATTCACCCCTCCACTTT.

This clonotype was detected once. The chain has TRBV20-1 and TRBJ1-1; a possible D gene is TRBD1 (5 bases). Trimming cost V 5 bases and J 3 bases, with 13 bases left between them. This CDR3 region has 13 residues. CDR1 and CDR2 (germline): DFQATT, SNEGSKA (reference sequence). Here the CDR3 reads CSARRTWDTEAFF. CDR3 coding DNA: TGCAGTGCTCGAAGGACATGGGACACTGAAGCTTTCTTT.

This clonotype has a handful of counts. The chain links TRBV7-2 to TRBJ2-5; the D gene is possibly TRBD1 (5 bases). CDR3 length: 14 amino acids. Trimming stripped 5 bases from V and 0 bases from J, with 10 bases between. Germline assignment: CDR1 SGHTA and CDR2 FQGNSA. CDR3 in amino acids: CASSVRVYQETQYF. The CDR3 region has the DNA TGTGCCAGCAGCGTCAGGGTGTACCAAGAGACCCAGTACTTC.

This clonotype was seen more than once but under ten times. This rearrangement joins TRBV4-3 to TRBJ1-6; 8 bases match TRBD1. Germline V gives CDR1 LGHNA, CDR2 YSLEER. After removal of 4 bases from V and 11 bases from J, the junction contained 4 bases not matched to a gene. This CDR3 contains 13 residues. CDR3 sequence (DNA): TGCGCCAGCAGCCTGGGACAGGCAACACCCCTCCACTTT. It encodes CASSLGQATPLHF.

This clonotype is classed as large. Just one base apart from a much larger clone, this may be a read error. The chain carries TRBV5-1 and TRBJ1-6; TRBD1 is a possible D gene (6 bases). CDR1 is SGHRS, CDR2 YFSETQ, per germline. The CDR3 is 17 residues long. The CDR3: CASSSSDRWRSNSPFHF. The CDR3 DNA reads as TGCGCCAGCAGCTCCTCCGACAGGTGGCGATCTAATTCACCCTTCCACTTT.

The CDR3 region has the DNA TGTGCCAGCAGCCTGGACAGGGGGAATTCACCCCTCCACTTT. Protein sequence: CASSLDRGNSPLHF. V gene TRBV7-2 combines with J gene TRBJ1-6; 10 bases line up with TRBD1. With 5 bases clipped from V and 7 bases from J, the junction kept 2 bases outside the gene matches. This CDR3 comprises 14 residues. In germline, CDR1 is SGHTA, CDR2 FQGNSA.

Only a few counts were recorded for this clonotype. V usage is TRBV6-2 or TRBV6-3 and J usage is TRBJ1-2; D is uncertain. This CDR3 is 14 amino acids long. Trimming shortened V by 5 bases and J by 4 bases, and 14 bases separated the two germline ends. Germline loops: CDR1 MNHEY, CDR2 SVGEGT. The CDR3 loop reads CASSATWGSYGYTF. The CDR3 DNA is TGTGCCAGCAGTGCCACCTGGGGTAGCTATGGCTACACCTTC.

The rearrangement links TRBV5-1 to TRBJ2-7; D gene unclear. Deletions cut 7 bases from V and 3 bases from J, with 23 bases between. Germline V lookup: CDR1 SGHRS, CDR2 YFSETQ. The length of the CDR3 is 16 residues. The DNA for the CDR3 is TGCGCCAGCGCCATATTCGGCATGGCGGTGAACTACGAGCAGTACTTC. This gives the protein CASAIFGMAVNYEQYF.

This chain uses TRBV7-2 with TRBJ2-2, with a possible D match to TRBD2 (5 bases). Trimming shortened V by 4 bases and J by 5 bases, and 8 bases separated the two germline ends. The CDR3 covers 13 residues. Germline V gives CDR1 SGHTA, CDR2 FQGNSA. In DNA, the CDR3 is TGTGCCAGCAGCTCGGACTCTACCGGGGAGCTGTTTTTT. Protein product: CASSSDSTGELFF.

The V call is TRBV7-2, the J call TRBJ2-3; D remains unclear. V lost 5 bases to trimming and J lost 6 bases, with 12 bases between them. Germline V lookup: CDR1 SGHTA, CDR2 FQGNSA. The CDR3 loop spans 13 amino acids. CDR3 bases: TGTGCCAGCAGCATTAGACCTACGGATACGCAGTATTTT. As protein: CASSIRPTDTQYF.

By sample share, this clonotype is hyperexpanded. The V and J genes are TRBV25-1 and TRBJ1-1; D remains unclear. The CDR3 sequence is 12 residues long. Germline assignment: CDR1 MGHDK and CDR2 SYGVNS. V was cut by 8 bases and J by 3 bases, with 10 bases left in between. Here the CDR3 reads CASPPRYTEAFF. Written as DNA, the CDR3 is TGTGCCAGCCCTCCTCGGTACACTGAAGCTTTCTTT.

V gene TRBV20-1 combines with J gene TRBJ1-2, with D possibly being TRBD1 (5 bases). The CDR3 runs 16 residues. Trimming shortened V by 7 bases and J by 1 base, and 22 bases separated the two germline ends. Germline V gene sequence: CDR1 DFQATT, CDR2 SNEGSKA (reference sequence). DNA for the CDR3: TGCAGTGTGGGGGGAACCGAAGACCTCTATAACTATGGCTACACCTTC. This codes for CSVGGTEDLYNYGYTF.

The chain carries TRBV5-6 and TRBJ2-7; D not resolved. CDR3 length: 12 amino acids. The germline gives CDR1 SGHDT, CDR2 YYEEEE. Trimming shortened V by 1 base and J by 7 bases, and 9 bases separated the two germline ends. CDR3 loop: CASSLFAVEQYF. The CDR3 region has the DNA TGTGCCAGCAGCTTGTTCGCGGTTGAGCAGTACTTC.

The chain uses TRBV2 and TRBJ2-7; D is unclear. V was clipped by 10 bases and J by 7 bases, with 11 bases between them. From germline, CDR1 is SNHLY and CDR2 FYNNEI. This CDR3 is 10 amino acids long. The CDR3 region is CAIGRNEQYF. CDR3 nucleotides: TGTGCCATCGGACGGAATGAGCAGTACTTC. The entire variable domain, with the rest obtained from reference TRBV2 and TRBJ2-7, is as follows: EPEVTQTPSHQVTQMGQEVILRCVPISNHLYFYWYRQILGQKVEFLVSFYNNEISEKSEIFDDQFSVERPDGSNFTLKIRSTKLEDSAMYFCAIGRNEQYFGPGTRLTVT.

By proportion, this clonotype is hyperexpanded. V is TRBV7-6 and J is TRBJ2-1; 8 bases map to TRBD2. Trimming removed 1 base from V and 3 bases from J; junction bases left unmatched: 14. Germline CDR1 reads SGHVS; CDR2 reads FNYEAQ. The CDR3 covers 19 residues. The CDR3 is CASSLEGRTSPRGYNEQFF. CDR3 in DNA: TGTGCCAGCAGCTTAGAGGGACGGACTAGCCCTAGGGGCTACAATGAGCAGTTCTTC.

By share, this clonotype ranks as medium-sized. The CDR3 sequence: CASSPLAGGHLRNEQFF. CDR3 DNA: TGTGCCAGCAGCCCATTGGCAGGAGGACACCTTAGGAATGAGCAGTTCTTC. The genes are TRBV7-3 and TRBJ2-1, with D possibly being TRBD1 or TRBD2 (5 bases each). Per the germline V gene, CDR1 is SGHTA and CDR2 is FQGTGA. The CDR3 has 17 residues. Deletions cut 5 bases from V and 7 bases from J, with 24 bases between. Using reference TRBV7-3 and TRBJ2-1 for the parts outside the CDR3, the full variable domain is GAGVSQTPSNKVTEKGKYVELRCDPISGHTALYWYRQSLGQGPEFLIYFQGTGAADDSGLPNDRFFAVRPEGSVSTLKIQRTERGDSAVYLCASSPLAGGHLRNEQFFGPGTRLTVL.

This rearrangement joins TRBV4-1 to TRBJ2-7; TRBD1 aligns across 7 bases. Per the germline V gene, CDR1 is MGHRA and CDR2 is YSYEKL. The V segment lost 3 bases and the J segment 5 bases; nucleotides outside the gene matches: 7. The CDR3 runs 14 residues. The CDR3 protein is CASSHGQAGDEQYF. The CDR3 DNA follows: TGCGCCAGCAGCCACGGACAGGCCGGCGACGAGCAGTACTTC.

This clonotype came up once. The chain recombines TRBV20-1 with TRBJ1-5; 7 nucleotides line up with TRBD1. Trimming at V came to 7 bases and at J to 5 bases, leaving 8 bases not matched to a gene. The CDR3 runs 13 residues. The V gene's germline CDR1 is DFQATT and CDR2 SNEGSKA (reference sequence). The CDR3 region is CSVQRQGDQPQHF. In DNA, the CDR3 is TGCAGTGTCCAGCGACAGGGAGATCAGCCCCAGCATTTT.